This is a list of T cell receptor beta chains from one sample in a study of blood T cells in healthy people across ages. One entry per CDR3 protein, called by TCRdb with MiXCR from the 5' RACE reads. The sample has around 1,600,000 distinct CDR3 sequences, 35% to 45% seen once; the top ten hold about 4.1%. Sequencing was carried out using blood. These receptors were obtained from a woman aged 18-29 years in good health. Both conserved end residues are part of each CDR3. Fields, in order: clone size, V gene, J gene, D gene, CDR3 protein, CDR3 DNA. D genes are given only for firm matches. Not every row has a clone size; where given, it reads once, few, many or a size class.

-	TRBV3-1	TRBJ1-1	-	CASSQGVLVNTEAFF	TGTGCCAGCAGCCAAGGAGTTCTGGTAAACACTGAAGCTTTCTTT
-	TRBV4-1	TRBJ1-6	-	CASSQDPFRGDTYNSPLHF	TGCGCCAGCAGCCAAGATCCGTTCAGGGGTGACACCTATAATTCACCCCTCCACTTT
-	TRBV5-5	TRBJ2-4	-	CASSLFREAIQYF	TGTGCCAGCAGCTTATTCAGGGAGGCCATTCAGTACTTC
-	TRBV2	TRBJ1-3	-	CASSEGGRFSGNTIYF	TGTGCCAGCAGTGAAGGCGGACGGTTCTCTGGAAACACCATATATTTT
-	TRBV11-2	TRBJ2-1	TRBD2	CASRWGWTSGGANEQFF	TGTGCCAGCAGGTGGGGTTGGACTAGCGGGGGGGCAAATGAGCAGTTCTTC
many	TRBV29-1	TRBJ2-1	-	CSVEAGTRWGDEQFF	TGCAGCGTTGAAGCGGGGACACGCTGGGGGGATGAGCAGTTCTTC
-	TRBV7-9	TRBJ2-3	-	CVSSSHTDTQYF	TGTGTCAGCAGCTCACACACAGATACGCAGTATTTT
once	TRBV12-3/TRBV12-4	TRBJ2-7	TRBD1	CASSFLFGQVPHEQYF	TGTGCCAGCAGTTTTCTCTTTGGACAGGTTCCCCATGAGCAGTACTTC
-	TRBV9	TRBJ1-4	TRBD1	CASSGQGSAKLFF	TGTGCCAGCAGCGGACAGGGTTCGGCAAAACTGTTTTTT
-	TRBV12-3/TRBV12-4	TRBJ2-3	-	CASSFGGSLDTQYF	TGTGCCAGCAGTTTCGGGGGATCATTGGATACGCAGTATTTT
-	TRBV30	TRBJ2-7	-	CAWSGSVSLDEQYF	TGTGCCTGGAGTGGTTCGGTATCACTCGACGAGCAGTACTTC
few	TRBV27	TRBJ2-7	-	CASSRQYVYEQYF	TGTGCCAGTTCTCGACAGTACGTCTACGAGCAGTACTTC
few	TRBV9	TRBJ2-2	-	CASSADGTSAGELFF	TGTGCCAGCAGCGCGGATGGGACCTCGGCCGGGGAGCTGTTTTTT
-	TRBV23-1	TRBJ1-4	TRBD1	CASSQWGVTGELANEKLFF	TGCGCCAGCAGTCAATGGGGGGTGACAGGGGAATTGGCTAATGAAAAACTGTTTTTT
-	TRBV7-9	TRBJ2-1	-	CASSFRTVYNEQFF	TGTGCCAGCAGCTTCAGAACGGTGTACAATGAGCAGTTCTTC
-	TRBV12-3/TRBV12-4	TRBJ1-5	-	CASSPPPSNQPQHF	TGTGCCAGCAGTCCTCCGCCTAGCAATCAGCCCCAGCATTTT
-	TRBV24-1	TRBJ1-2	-	CATSDMDAGGYTF	TGTGCCACCAGTGACATGGACGCCGGAGGCTACACCTTC
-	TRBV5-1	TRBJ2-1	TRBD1	CASSQGQGFYNEQFF	TGCGCCAGCAGCCAGGGACAGGGCTTTTACAATGAGCAGTTCTTC
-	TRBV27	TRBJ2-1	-	CASSKTGYNEQFF	TGTGCCAGCAGCAAAACAGGCTACAATGAGCAGTTCTTC
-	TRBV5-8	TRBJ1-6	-	CASSLSLGYNSPLHF	TGTGCCAGCAGCTTGTCGCTAGGCTATAATTCACCCCTCCACTTT
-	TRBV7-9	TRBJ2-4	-	CASSLKGFSYNEQYF	TGTGCCAGCAGCTTAAAAGGTTTCTCCTACAATGAGCAGTACTTC
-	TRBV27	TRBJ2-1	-	CASSSPLHNEQFF	TGTGCCAGCAGTTCCCCTCTCCACAATGAGCAGTTCTTC
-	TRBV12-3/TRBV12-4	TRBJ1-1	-	CASSFGQTTEAFF	TGTGCCAGCAGCTTTGGACAAACCACTGAAGCTTTCTTT
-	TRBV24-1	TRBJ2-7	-	CATSDREGDGEQYF	TGTGCCACCAGTGATAGGGAAGGGGATGGCGAGCAGTACTTC
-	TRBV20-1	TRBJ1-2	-	CSARAGSNDYGYTF	TGCAGTGCTAGAGCGGGATCCAATGACTATGGCTACACCTTC
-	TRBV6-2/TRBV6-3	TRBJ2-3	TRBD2	CASSFRGRAGEDTQYF	TGTGCCAGCAGTTTCCGCGGGAGGGCCGGGGAAGATACGCAGTATTTT
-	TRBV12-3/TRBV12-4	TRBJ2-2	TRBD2	CASMRLAENTGELFF	TGTGCCAGCATGAGACTAGCGGAGAACACCGGGGAGCTGTTTTTT
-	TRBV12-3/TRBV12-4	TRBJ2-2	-	CASSLRRVLDTGELFF	TGTGCCAGCAGTTTACGGAGAGTCTTGGACACCGGGGAGCTGTTTTTT
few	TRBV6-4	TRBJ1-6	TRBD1	CASSADQKAGGSYNSPLHF	TGTGCCAGCAGTGCCGACCAAAAAGCAGGGGGCTCCTATAATTCACCCCTCCACTTT
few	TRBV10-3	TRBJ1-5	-	CAISDHSNQPQHF	TGTGCCATCAGTGACCATAGCAATCAGCCCCAGCATTTT
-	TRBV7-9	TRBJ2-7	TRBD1	CASSARDRGWYEQYF	TGTGCCAGCAGCGCCAGGGACAGGGGGTGGTACGAGCAGTACTTC
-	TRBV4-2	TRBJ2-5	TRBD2	CASSLRLAGGETQYF	TGTGCCAGCAGCCTTCGACTAGCGGGGGGGGAGACCCAGTACTTC
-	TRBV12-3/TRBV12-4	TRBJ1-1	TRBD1	CASSMTGMASPEAFF	TGTGCCAGCAGTATGACAGGGATGGCTAGCCCTGAAGCTTTCTTT
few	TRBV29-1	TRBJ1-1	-	CSVLPPEGLEDFF	TGCAGCGTCCTACCCCCGGAGGGCCTTGAAGATTTCTTT
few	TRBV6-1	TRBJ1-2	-	CASSEFRDNYGYTF	TGTGCCAGCAGTGAATTTAGGGATAACTATGGCTACACCTTC
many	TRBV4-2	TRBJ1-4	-	CASSPWGKEGEKLFF	TGTGCCAGCAGCCCTTGGGGGAAGGAGGGTGAAAAACTGTTTTTT
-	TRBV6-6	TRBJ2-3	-	CASSYRSGGTSTDTQYF	TGTGCCAGCAGTTACAGGTCGGGCGGGACTAGCACAGATACGCAGTATTTT
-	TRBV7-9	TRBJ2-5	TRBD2	CASSFRQRREQETQYF	TGTGCCAGCAGCTTTCGTCAACGGCGGGAGCAAGAGACCCAGTACTTC
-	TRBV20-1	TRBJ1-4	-	CSARAPGEATNEKLFF	TGCAGTGCTAGGGCCCCGGGCGAAGCAACTAATGAAAAACTGTTTTTT
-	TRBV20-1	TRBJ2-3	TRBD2	CSARDFTSARTDTQYF	TGCAGTGCTAGAGATTTTACTAGCGCCCGCACAGATACGCAGTATTTT
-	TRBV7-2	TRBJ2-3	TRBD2	CASSSSGSADTQYF	TGTGCCAGCAGCTCCAGCGGGAGCGCAGATACGCAGTATTTT
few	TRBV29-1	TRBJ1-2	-	CSVAAGVGYTF	TGCAGCGTTGCGGCAGGGGTAGGCTACACCTTC
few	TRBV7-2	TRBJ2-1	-	CASSSIPFSYNEQFF	TGTGCCAGCAGCTCAATTCCGTTCTCCTACAATGAGCAGTTCTTC
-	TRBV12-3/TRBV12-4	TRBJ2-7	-	CASRRPDSYEQYF	TGTGCCAGCAGACGCCCCGATTCCTACGAGCAGTACTTC
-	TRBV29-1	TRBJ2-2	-	CSVAHTNTGELFF	TGCAGCGTTGCCCATACGAACACCGGGGAGCTGTTTTTT
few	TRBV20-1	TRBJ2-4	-	CSAAEDGTTKNIQYF	TGCAGTGCAGCGGAGGACGGCACCACCAAAAACATTCAGTACTTC
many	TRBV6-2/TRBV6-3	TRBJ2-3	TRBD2	CASKSGDRTDTQYF	TGTGCCAGCAAAAGCGGGGACCGCACAGATACGCAGTATTTT
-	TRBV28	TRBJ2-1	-	CASSLSGLSYNERFF	TGTGCCAGCAGCCTTTCAGGCCTCTCCTACAATGAGCGGTTCTTC